This T cell receptor (beta chain) was sequenced for a study of T cell responses to AZD1222 COVID-19 vaccine. Using immunoSEQ multiplex PCR, the repertoire was profiled, and TCRdb retains in-frame clones only, with some absent. This repertoire shows about 120,000 clones, 65% to 90% found once; its top ten account for about a quarter. This TCR was recovered from an adult who received the AZD1222 COVID-19 vaccine. The sample in question was peripheral blood, obtained 28 days after the second AZD1222 dose.

As DNA, the CDR3 is TGCGCCAGCAGCTTGACCGACCGGGGGGGCTACACCTTC. Translation: CASSLTDRGGYTF. The genes are TRBV5-1 and TRBJ1-2, with D tentatively TRBD1 (5 bases). CDR3 length equals 13 residues. The ends were cut back, 1 base at V and 8 bases at J, with 12 bases in the middle. Germline values: CDR1 SGHRS, CDR2 YFSETQ.